The source of this T cell receptor beta chain is a study of OX40 agonist ivuxolimab in advanced cancers. Data came from immunoSEQ multiplex PCR; TCRdb stores just in-frame clones and leaves some out. The sample gives 40,000 to 60,000 clones, 80% to 90% of which show up once; roughly 1.7% is in the top ten. Autoimmune disease history or systemic immunosuppression excluded patients. CDR1 and CDR2 (germline): MGHDK, SYGVNS. Trimming stripped 1 base from V and 5 bases from J, with 11 bases between. The CDR3 covers 14 residues. The chain couples TRBV25-1 to TRBJ1-1; a possible D gene is TRBD1 (5 bases). This sample comprised CD4+ or CD8+ T cells sorted from blood, obtained in a trial of the OX40 agonist ivuxolimab. This clonotype was obtained from an adult with an advanced solid tumor such as melanoma, head and neck, liver or kidney cancer. CDR3 sequence (DNA): TGTGCCAGCAGTGAATGGACGGGGGGGACTGAAGCTTTCTTT. Translation: CASSEWTGGTEAFF. Using reference TRBV25-1 and TRBJ1-1 for the parts outside the CDR3, the full variable domain is EADIYQTPRYLVIGTGKKITLECSQTMGHDKMYWYQQDPGMELHLIHYSYGVNSTEKGDLSSESTVSRIRTEHFPLTLESARPSHTSQYLCASSEWTGGTEAFFGQGTRLTVV.